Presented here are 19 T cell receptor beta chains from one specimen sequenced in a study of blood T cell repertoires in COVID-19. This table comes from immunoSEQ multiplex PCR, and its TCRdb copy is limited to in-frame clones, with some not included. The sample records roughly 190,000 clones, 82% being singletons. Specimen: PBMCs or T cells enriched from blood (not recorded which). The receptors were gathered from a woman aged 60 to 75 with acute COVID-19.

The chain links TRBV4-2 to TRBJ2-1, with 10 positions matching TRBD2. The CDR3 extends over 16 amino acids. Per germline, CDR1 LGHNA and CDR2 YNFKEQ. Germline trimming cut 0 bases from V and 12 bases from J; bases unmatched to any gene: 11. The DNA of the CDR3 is TGTGCCAGCAGCCAAGATGTGTCTAGCGGGAGCTTCGTGCAGTTCTTC. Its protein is CASSQDVSSGSFVQFF.

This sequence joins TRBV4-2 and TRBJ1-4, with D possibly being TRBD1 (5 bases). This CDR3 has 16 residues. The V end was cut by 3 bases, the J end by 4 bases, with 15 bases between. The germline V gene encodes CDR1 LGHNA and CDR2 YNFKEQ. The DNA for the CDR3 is TGTGCCAGCAGCCAGGCTAAGGGGCAGGGTAATGAAAAACTGTTTTTT. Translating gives CASSQAKGQGNEKLFF.

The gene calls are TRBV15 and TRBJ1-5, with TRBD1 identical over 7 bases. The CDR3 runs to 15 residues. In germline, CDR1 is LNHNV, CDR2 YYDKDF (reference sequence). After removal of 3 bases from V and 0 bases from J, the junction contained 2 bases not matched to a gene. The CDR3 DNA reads TGTGCCACCAGCAGGACAGGGCTTAGCAATCAGCCCCAGCATTTT. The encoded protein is CATSRTGLSNQPQHF.

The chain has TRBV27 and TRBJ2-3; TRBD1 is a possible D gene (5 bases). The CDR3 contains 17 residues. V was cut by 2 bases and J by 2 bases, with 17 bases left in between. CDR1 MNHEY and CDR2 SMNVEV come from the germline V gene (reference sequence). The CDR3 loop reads CASSLLSRQSSTDTQYF. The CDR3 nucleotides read TGTGCCAGCAGTTTACTTTCCCGACAGAGCTCCACAGATACGCAGTATTTT.

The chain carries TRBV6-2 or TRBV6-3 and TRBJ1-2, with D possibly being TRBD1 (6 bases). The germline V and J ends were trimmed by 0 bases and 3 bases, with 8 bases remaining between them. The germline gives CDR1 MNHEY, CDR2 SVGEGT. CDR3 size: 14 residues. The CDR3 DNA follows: TGTGCCAGCAGTTACTCGGACAGCTACTATGGCTACACCTTC. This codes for CASSYSDSYYGYTF.

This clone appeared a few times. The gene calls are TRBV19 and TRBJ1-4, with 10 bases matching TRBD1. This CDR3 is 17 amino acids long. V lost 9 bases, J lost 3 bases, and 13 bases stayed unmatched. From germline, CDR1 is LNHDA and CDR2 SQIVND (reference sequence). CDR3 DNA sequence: TGTGCCAGCGGGGACAGGGGTTATTTCAGTCCTAATGAAAAACTGTTTTTT. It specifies CASGDRGYFSPNEKLFF.

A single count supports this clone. The DNA of the CDR3 is TGTGCCAGTCGAAATCAGGGCGAAGCTGAAGCTTTCTTT. It specifies CASRNQGEAEAFF. This chain connects TRBV19 to TRBJ1-1; possible D gene TRBD1, 5 bases. Germline V CDR1 and CDR2: LNHDA, SQIVND (reference sequence). This CDR3 spans 13 amino acids. Trimming took off 8 bases at V and 6 bases at J, with 16 bases between the two ends.

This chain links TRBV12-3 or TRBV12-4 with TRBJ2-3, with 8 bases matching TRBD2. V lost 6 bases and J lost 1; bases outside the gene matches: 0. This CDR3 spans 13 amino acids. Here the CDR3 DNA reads TGTGCCAGCAGACTAGCGGGCACAGATACGCAGTATTTT. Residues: CASRLAGTDTQYF.

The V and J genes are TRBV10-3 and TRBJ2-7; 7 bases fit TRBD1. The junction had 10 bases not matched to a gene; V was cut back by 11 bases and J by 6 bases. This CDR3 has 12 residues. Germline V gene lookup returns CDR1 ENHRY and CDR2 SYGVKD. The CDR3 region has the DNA TGTGCCTCCGCGACAGGGTTCGGCGAGCAGTACGTC. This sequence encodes CASATGFGEQYV.

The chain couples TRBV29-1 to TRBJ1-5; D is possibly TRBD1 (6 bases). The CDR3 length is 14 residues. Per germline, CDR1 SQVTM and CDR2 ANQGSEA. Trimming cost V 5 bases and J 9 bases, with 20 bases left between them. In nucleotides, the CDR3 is TGCAGCGTTAGAACAGGGCCTGGTGAGGGGCCCCAGCATTTT. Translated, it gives CSVRTGPGEGPQHF.

CDR3 nucleotide sequence: TGTGCCAGCTCACCTGGGCCTGGCAGGGCCTCCGGGGAGCTGTTTTTT. Its protein is CASSPGPGRASGELFF. This sequence joins TRBV18 and TRBJ2-2; the D gene is possibly TRBD1 (5 bases). CDR1 KGHSH and CDR2 LQKENI come from the germline V gene. This CDR3 has 16 amino acids. Trimming removed 3 bases from V and 6 bases from J, with 17 bases in between.

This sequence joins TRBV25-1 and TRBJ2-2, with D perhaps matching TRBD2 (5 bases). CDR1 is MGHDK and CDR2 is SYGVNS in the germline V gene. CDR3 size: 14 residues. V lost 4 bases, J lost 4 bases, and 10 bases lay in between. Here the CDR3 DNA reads TGTGCCAGCAGTGCCGATAGCGCCACCGGGGAGCTGTTTTTT. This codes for CASSADSATGELFF.

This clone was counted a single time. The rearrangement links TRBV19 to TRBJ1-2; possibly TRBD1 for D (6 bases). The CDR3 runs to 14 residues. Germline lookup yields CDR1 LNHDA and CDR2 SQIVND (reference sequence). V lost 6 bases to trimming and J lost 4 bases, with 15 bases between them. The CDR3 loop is CASRHPGVTYGYTF. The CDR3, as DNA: TGTGCCAGTAGACACCCAGGGGTGACCTATGGCTACACCTTC.

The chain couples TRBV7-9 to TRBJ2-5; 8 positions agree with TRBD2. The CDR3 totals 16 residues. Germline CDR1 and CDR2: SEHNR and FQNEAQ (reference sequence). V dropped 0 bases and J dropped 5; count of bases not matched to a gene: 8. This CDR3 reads CASSLAWRGARETQYF. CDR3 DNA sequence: TGTGCCAGCAGCTTAGCATGGCGGGGGGCACGGGAGACCCAGTACTTC.

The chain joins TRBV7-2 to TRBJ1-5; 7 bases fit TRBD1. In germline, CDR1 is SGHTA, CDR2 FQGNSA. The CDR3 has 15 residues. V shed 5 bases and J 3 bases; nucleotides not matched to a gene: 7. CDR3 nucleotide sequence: TGTGCCAGCAGCGCACCCGGGACAGTCAATCAGCCCCAGCATTTT. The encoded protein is CASSAPGTVNQPQHF.

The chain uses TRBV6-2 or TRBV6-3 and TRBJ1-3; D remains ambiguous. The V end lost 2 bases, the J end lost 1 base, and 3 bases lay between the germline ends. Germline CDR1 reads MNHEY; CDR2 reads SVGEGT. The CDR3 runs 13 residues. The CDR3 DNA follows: TGTGCCAGCAGTTACGAGTCTGGAAACACCATATATTTT. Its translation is CASSYESGNTIYF.

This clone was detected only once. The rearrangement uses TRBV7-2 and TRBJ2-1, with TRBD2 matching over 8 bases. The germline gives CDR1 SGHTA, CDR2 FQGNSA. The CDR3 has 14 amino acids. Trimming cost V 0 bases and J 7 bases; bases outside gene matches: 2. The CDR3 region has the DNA TGTGCCAGCAGCTTAGCGCGGGAGGCGAATGAGCAGTTCTTC. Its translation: CASSLAREANEQFF.

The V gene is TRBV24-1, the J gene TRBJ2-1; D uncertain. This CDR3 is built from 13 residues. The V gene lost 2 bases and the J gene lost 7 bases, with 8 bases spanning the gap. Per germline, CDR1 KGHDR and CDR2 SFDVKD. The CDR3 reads CATSDYYRNEQFF. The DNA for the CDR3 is TGTGCCACCAGTGATTACTATAGGAATGAGCAGTTCTTC.

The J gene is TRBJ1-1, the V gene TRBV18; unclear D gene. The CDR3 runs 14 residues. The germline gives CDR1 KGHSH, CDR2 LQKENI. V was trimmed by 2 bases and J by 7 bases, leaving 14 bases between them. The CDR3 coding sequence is TGTGCCAGCTCACCAGGGGTAGGGCGGGATGAAGCTTTCTTT. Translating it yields CASSPGVGRDEAFF.